The rows below give T cell receptor beta chains drawn from one sample of a study of T cell changes during pregnancy in multiple sclerosis. Method: immunoSEQ multiplex PCR; TCRdb's copy keeps in-frame clones and lacks some. This sample has about 94,000 clones, with approximately 94% found just once. Source: peripheral blood, taken in the third trimester of pregnancy. These receptors all come from a female donor with multiple sclerosis, enrolled in a pregnancy study. Each CDR3 is given with its conserved first and last residue. A D gene is named only where the DNA matches it firmly. Size is stated for part of the rows, as once, few or many counts, or as a class when the clone is expanded.

TRBV5-1	NA	TRBJ2-2	NA	CASSLNTGELFF	TGCGCCAGCAGCCTGAACACCGGGGAGCTGTTTTTT
TRBV10-3	NA	TRBJ1-3	NA	CAITPGNTIYF	TGTGCCATCACCCCGGGAAACACCATATATTTT
TRBV7-6	TRBD1	TRBJ2-7	NA	CASSFGTGVPYEQYF	TGTGCCAGCAGCTTTGGGACAGGGGTACCCTACGAGCAGTACTTC
TRBV27	NA	TRBJ1-1	NA	CASSFYPRGVNTEAFF	TGTGCCAGCAGTTTTTACCCCCGGGGGGTTAACACTGAAGCTTTCTTT
TRBV11-2	NA	TRBJ2-1	NA	CASSPEASNNEQFF	TGTGCCAGCAGCCCCGAGGCCAGTAACAATGAGCAGTTCTTC
TRBV29-1	TRBD1	TRBJ2-7	NA	CSVRDRRSYEQYF	TGCAGCGTCCGGGACAGGAGGTCCTACGAGCAGTACTTC
TRBV5-4	TRBD1	TRBJ1-1	NA	CASSLALPGQNNMNTEAFF	TGTGCCAGCAGCTTGGCGTTACCGGGACAGAATAATATGAACACTGAAGCTTTCTTT
TRBV10-1	TRBD1	TRBJ2-7	NA	CASSTTGGNEQYF	TGCGCCAGCAGTACGACAGGGGGCAACGAGCAGTACTTC
TRBV21-1	NA	TRBJ1-2	once	CASSNDRDNYGYTF	TGTGCCAGCAGCAACGACAGGGATAACTATGGCTACACCTTC
TRBV2	TRBD2	TRBJ2-1	NA	CASSLTLVAGEGNEQFF	TGTGCCAGCAGTTTAACACTCGTAGCGGGAGAGGGAAATGAGCAGTTCTTC
TRBV18	TRBD2	TRBJ2-1	once	CASSPNGTSGYNEQFF	TGTGCCAGCTCACCAAATGGGACTAGCGGCTACAATGAGCAGTTCTTC
TRBV5-6	TRBD1	TRBJ1-1	NA	CASSLKGQGFMNTEAFF	TGTGCCAGCAGCCTGAAAGGACAGGGTTTTATGAACACTGAAGCTTTCTTT
TRBV6-1	NA	TRBJ2-2	NA	CASSEAAGPNTGELFF	TGTGCCAGCAGTGAAGCTGCAGGGCCCAACACCGGGGAGCTGTTTTTT
TRBV7-9	NA	TRBJ1-2	NA	CASSLTYGYTF	TGTGCCAGCAGCTTAACTTATGGCTACACCTTC
TRBV7-8	TRBD1	TRBJ1-5	NA	CASSLETRDSPIHPPQHF	TGTGCCAGCAGCTTAGAAACAAGGGACAGTCCGATTCATCCGCCCCAGCATTTT
TRBV6-1	TRBD1	TRBJ2-7	once	CASSDPGQRTYEQYF	TGTGCCAGCAGTGATCCGGGACAGCGAACCTACGAGCAGTACTTC
TRBV7-9	TRBD2	TRBJ2-1	NA	CASSFASGLVDDEQFF	TGTGCCAGCAGCTTTGCTTCGGGACTAGTTGATGATGAGCAGTTCTTC
TRBV5-1	NA	TRBJ2-1	NA	CASSLVPQETSYNEQFF	TGCGCCAGCAGCTTGGTCCCCCAGGAAACCTCCTACAATGAGCAGTTCTTC
TRBV19	NA	TRBJ2-7	NA	CASSNYGWAGTQYEQYF	TGTGCCAGTAGTAATTATGGATGGGCAGGGACACAGTACGAGCAGTACTTC
TRBV28	NA	TRBJ1-1	NA	CASSSPGQNTEAFF	TGTGCCAGCAGTTCCCCAGGACAGAACACTGAAGCTTTCTTT